This TCR beta chain was obtained from a study of early T cells in non-severe SARS-CoV-2 infection. Turning to the study itself: Chains were not paired, and sequencing was done on bulk RNA from unsorted whole blood. Study results and limitations: The matching step, a VDJdb search, favored anti-spike CD8 responses and missed private and CD4 specificities.

The TCR library protocol was used to attach unique molecular identifiers. These identifiers were attached to individual cDNA molecules. TCRdb reanalysed the 5' RACE reads using MiXCR and keeps one entry per CDR3 protein. The repertoire holds 80,000 to 100,000 distinct CDR3 sequences, with around an eighth as singletons. The junction had 5 bases not matched to a gene; V was cut back by 1 base and J by 4 bases. The germline CDR1 and CDR2 sequences are MGHRA and YSYEKL. The CDR3 consists of 15 residues. By share, this clonotype counts as medium-sized. No antigen is known for it. The chain couples TRBV4-1 to TRBJ2-7; the match to TRBD2 covers 9 bases. This clonotype originated in an adult who was a healthcare worker with PCR-confirmed SARS-CoV-2 infection or an uninfected control (not recorded which). The sample taken for sequencing was whole blood. The CDR3 DNA follows: TGCGCCAGCAGCCAAGTTAGCGGGAGCGGATACGAGCAGTACTTC. Its protein product is CASSQVSGSGYEQYF.